Below, 21 T cell receptor beta chains from the same sample are listed, as sequenced in a study of T cells in localized non-small cell lung cancer. Clones were read by immunoSEQ multiplex PCR, and TCRdb kept only the in-frame ones, dropping some. The sample includes about 33,000 clones, about nine tenths of them seen just once. The specimen was peripheral blood, collected before any cancer treatment. These receptors all stem from a male donor aged 60 or over with stage III lung adenocarcinoma.

This sequence joins TRBV30 and TRBJ1-1; D is uncertain. V lost 3 bases to trimming and J lost 4 bases, with 12 bases between them. Germline CDR1 reads GTSNPN; CDR2 reads SVGIG (reference sequence). The CDR3 contains 13 residues. The CDR3 bases are TGTGCCTGGAGGACCCCAGTGGCCACTGAAGCTTTCTTT. It yields the protein CAWRTPVATEAFF.

This chain links TRBV4-3 with TRBJ1-1, with a possible D match to TRBD1 (5 bases). Between the trimmed V and J ends, which lost 5 bases and 11 bases, there was a span of 12 bases. The germline V gene encodes CDR1 LGHNA and CDR2 YSLEER. CDR3 size: 11 residues. CDR3 sequence: CASSAWGPAFF. CDR3 DNA: TGCGCCAGCAGCGCCTGGGGACCTGCTTTCTTT.

The V and J genes are TRBV10-3 and TRBJ1-3; 7 bases map to TRBD1. CDR3 length: 17 residues. V gave up 3 bases and J gave up 4 bases; unmatched junction bases: 12. Per the germline V gene, CDR1 is ENHRY and CDR2 is SYGVKD. This CDR3 reads CAISELRTGAAGNTIYF. CDR3 coding DNA: TGTGCCATCAGTGAATTAAGAACAGGGGCAGCCGGAAACACCATATATTTT.

The chain is built from TRBV27 and TRBJ2-1; weak D call: TRBD2 (5 bases). CDR1 is MNHEY and CDR2 is SMNVEV in the germline V gene (reference sequence). This CDR3 spans 13 amino acids. V was pared by 5 bases and J by 10 bases, with 15 bases between. DNA of the CDR3: TGTGCCAGCAGTAGACAACCCGGGATCGAGCAGTTCTTC. Amino acid sequence: CASSRQPGIEQFF.

The chain is built from TRBV11-2 and TRBJ1-2; 7 positions agree with TRBD1. This CDR3 contains 11 residues. With V trimmed by 5 bases and J by 7 bases, 1 base remained unmatched. Germline V gene data show CDR1 as SGHAT and CDR2 as FQNNGV. Here the CDR3 reads CASSQGGGYTF. The CDR3 DNA follows: TGTGCCAGCAGCCAGGGGGGTGGCTACACCTTC.

The V gene is TRBV28, the J gene TRBJ2-5; tentative D call: TRBD1 (6 bases). V was shortened by 7 bases and J by 9 bases, with 15 bases between the two germline ends. The germline gives CDR1 MDHEN, CDR2 SYDVKM. The CDR3 covers 12 residues. CDR3: CASNAGEVAQYF. The CDR3 DNA follows: TGTGCCAGCAATGCAGGGGAAGTAGCCCAGTACTTC.

The chain joins TRBV6-5 to TRBJ2-7; 9 bases agree with TRBD1. CDR3 length: 15 amino acids. V lost 7 bases, J lost 3 bases, and 10 bases stayed unmatched. Germline lookup yields CDR1 MNHEY and CDR2 SVGAGI. This CDR3 is CASTNSRDRVYEQYF. The DNA of the CDR3 is TGTGCCAGCACAAATAGCCGGGACAGGGTCTACGAGCAGTACTTC.

This clone came up a few times. J is TRBJ1-1 and V is TRBV20-1; D not certain. Germline CDR1 reads DFQATT; CDR2 reads SNEGSKA (reference sequence). This CDR3 is 11 amino acids long. Trimming cost V 7 bases and J 1 base, with 7 bases left between them. CDR3 loop: CSVGGNTEAFF. The CDR3 nucleotides read TGCAGTGTAGGCGGGAACACTGAAGCTTTCTTT.

This rearrangement joins TRBV5-1 to TRBJ2-3; D is possibly TRBD2 (6 bases). Germline V gives CDR1 SGHRS, CDR2 YFSETQ. The CDR3 spans 15 residues. Trimming took off 4 bases at V and 0 bases at J, with 12 bases between the two ends. CDR3 coding DNA: TGCGCCAGCAGCCCGGCCCGGGGGAGCACAGATACGCAGTATTTT. Its protein product is CASSPARGSTDTQYF.

This rearrangement joins TRBV6-5 to TRBJ1-2; D might be TRBD1 (5 bases). Trimming took 0 bases from V and 4 from J, leaving 9 bases between them. Germline lookup yields CDR1 MNHEY and CDR2 SVGAGI. The CDR3 is 14 residues long. The CDR3 sequence: CASSYSRGGYGYTF. CDR3 DNA sequence: TGTGCCAGCAGTTACTCACGGGGGGGCTATGGCTACACCTTC.

The gene calls are TRBV19 and TRBJ1-5; weak D call: TRBD1 (5 bases). V was trimmed by 3 bases and J by 0 bases, leaving 15 bases between them. The germline gives CDR1 LNHDA, CDR2 SQIVND (reference sequence). This CDR3 contains 17 residues. The CDR3 DNA follows: TGTGCCAGTAGTATTTTTATGGGACTAATTAGCAATCAGCCCCAGCATTTT. Amino acids: CASSIFMGLISNQPQHF.

The rearrangement uses TRBV11-3 and TRBJ2-2; the D is unclear. From germline, CDR1 is SGHNT and CDR2 YENEEA. With 3 bases removed from V and 1 base from J, the gap between germline ends came to 6 bases. The CDR3 is 14 residues long. The CDR3 DNA is TGTGCCAGCAGCTTTGAGATGAACACCGGGGAGCTGTTTTTT. This sequence encodes CASSFEMNTGELFF.

This clone has only a few counts. The chain couples TRBV9 to TRBJ2-1; 9 bases align to TRBD2. The germline V gene has CDR1 SGDLS and CDR2 YYNGEE. V shed 3 bases, J shed 10 bases, and the junction held 8 bases outside the gene matches. The CDR3 has 14 residues. Here the CDR3 DNA reads TGTGCCAGCAGCGCGGGGCTAGCGGGAACCGAGCAGTTCTTC. Translating it yields CASSAGLAGTEQFF. Together with reference TRBV9 and TRBJ2-1, the CDR3 gives the full variable domain: DSGVTQTPKHLITATGQRVTLRCSPRSGDLSVYWYQQSLDQGLQFLIQYYNGEERAKGNILERFSAQQFPDLHSELNLSSLELGDSALYFCASSAGLAGTEQFFGPGTRLTVL.

This chain connects TRBV19 to TRBJ2-7; 9 positions agree with TRBD2. The V gene end was trimmed by 0 bases and the J gene end by 4 bases; junction bases not matched to a gene: 4. The CDR3 totals 15 residues. Germline V gene sequence: CDR1 LNHDA, CDR2 SQIVND (reference sequence). CDR3 residues: CASSIEGTSSYEQYF. The DNA for the CDR3 is TGTGCCAGTAGTATAGAGGGGACTAGCAGTTACGAGCAGTACTTC.

This chain connects TRBV5-1 to TRBJ1-5; TRBD1 matches at 9 bases. The CDR3 runs 14 residues. The J segment lost 5 bases and the V segment lost 5 bases, leaving 5 bases of the junction unmatched. Germline V CDR1 and CDR2: SGHRS, YFSETQ. Written as DNA, the CDR3 is TGCGCCAGCAGTCCCGGGACAGGGTATCAGCCCCAGCATTTT. Its protein product is CASSPGTGYQPQHF.

A single count supports this clone. V is TRBV25-1 and J is TRBJ1-2; no firm D call. V dropped 1 base and J dropped 6 bases, with 6 bases sitting between them. The germline gives CDR1 MGHDK, CDR2 SYGVNS. The CDR3 consists of 12 residues. DNA for the CDR3: TGTGCCAGCAGTGAATCCGGGAATGGCTACACCTTC. Amino acid sequence: CASSESGNGYTF.

The V call is TRBV11-3, the J call TRBJ2-1; TRBD1 might be the D (6 bases). Germline V CDR1 and CDR2: SGHNT, YENEEA. This CDR3 is built from 13 residues. V gave up 4 bases and J gave up 9 bases, with 13 bases separating them. The CDR3 protein is CASSYQGDTEQFF. The DNA of the CDR3 is TGTGCCAGCAGCTACCAAGGGGACACTGAGCAGTTCTTC.

V usage is TRBV6-5 and J usage is TRBJ1-2, with 8 bases fitting TRBD1. The CDR3 contains 15 residues. Trimming at V came to 0 bases and at J to 4 bases, leaving 4 bases not matched to a gene. Germline-derived CDR1 and CDR2 are MNHEY and SVGAGI. DNA for the CDR3: TGTGCCAGCAGTTACTCTTACAGGGGGGCCTATGGCTACACCTTC. This codes for CASSYSYRGAYGYTF.

J is TRBJ1-2 and V is TRBV4-2, with TRBD1 matching 8 bases. V shed 2 bases, J shed 8 bases, and the junction held 7 bases outside the gene matches. Germline CDR1 reads LGHNA; CDR2 reads YNFKEQ. The CDR3 runs 14 residues. The CDR3: CASSQSDREWGYTF. The CDR3 nucleotides are TGTGCCAGCAGCCAATCGGACAGGGAGTGGGGCTACACCTTC.

This clone was recorded once. V and J are TRBV19 and TRBJ2-5; 12 bases agree with TRBD2. This CDR3 comprises 16 residues. The germline V gene encodes CDR1 LNHDA and CDR2 SQIVND (reference sequence). The trim removed 3 bases at V and 5 bases at J, leaving 7 bases unmatched. The CDR3, as DNA: TGTGCCAGTAGTATTCAGACTAGCGGGGGTGGCGAGACCCAGTACTTC. It is translated as CASSIQTSGGGETQYF.

This chain links TRBV5-1 with TRBJ1-3; D unresolved. The CDR3 extends over 16 amino acids. CDR1 is SGHRS and CDR2 is YFSETQ in the germline V gene. The ends were cut back, 1 base at V and 0 bases at J, with 11 bases in the middle. In DNA form, the CDR3 reads TGCGCCAGCAGCTTGTTCTCAGGTAGCTCTGGAAACACCATATATTTT. Protein: CASSLFSGSSGNTIYF.